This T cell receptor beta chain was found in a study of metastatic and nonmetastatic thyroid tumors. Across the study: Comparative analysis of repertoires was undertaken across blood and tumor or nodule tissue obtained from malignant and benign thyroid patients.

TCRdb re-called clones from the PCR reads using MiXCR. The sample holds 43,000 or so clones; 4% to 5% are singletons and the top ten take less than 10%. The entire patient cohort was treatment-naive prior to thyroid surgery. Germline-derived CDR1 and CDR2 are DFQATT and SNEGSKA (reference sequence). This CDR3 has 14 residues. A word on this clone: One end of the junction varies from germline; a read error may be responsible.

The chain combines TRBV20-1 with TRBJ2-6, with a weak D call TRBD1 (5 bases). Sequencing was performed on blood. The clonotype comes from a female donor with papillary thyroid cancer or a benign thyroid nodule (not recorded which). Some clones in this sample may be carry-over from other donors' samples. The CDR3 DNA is TGCAGTGCTAGAATGCAGGCTGGGGCCAACGTCCTGACTTTT. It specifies CSARMQAGANVLTF.